What follows are 18 T cell receptor beta chains derived from one specimen sequenced in a study of lymphopenia after photon versus proton radiotherapy. The table came from immunoSEQ multiplex PCR; TCRdb's copy has only in-frame clones and leaves some out. The profile shows 75,000 to 90,000 clones, around 83% of them singletons. Specimen: peripheral blood, collected from a patient treated with proton-based radiotherapy. The receptors originated from a man aged 55 to 70 with pancreatic cancer.

A remark on this clone: At one end, the junction sequence differs from germline, possibly due to a read error. This chain links TRBV6-5 with TRBJ1-1; D not certain. Per germline, CDR1 MNHEY and CDR2 SVGAGI. The CDR3 covers 14 residues. Here the CDR3 DNA reads TGTGCCAGCAGTCACTCCGGGCCCCAAGCTGAAGCTTTCTTT. It is translated as CASSHSGPQAEAFF.

The chain carries TRBV7-6 and TRBJ2-5; TRBD2 matches 8 bases. This CDR3 spans 15 amino acids. The V segment lost 4 bases and the J segment 5 bases; nucleotides outside the gene matches: 9. The germline V gene has CDR1 SGHVS and CDR2 FNYEAQ. This CDR3 reads CASSSSGSGLETQYF. Written as DNA, the CDR3 is TGTGCCAGCAGCTCCAGCGGGAGCGGTTTGGAGACCCAGTACTTC.

This clone was seen just once. V gene TRBV28 combines with J gene TRBJ2-2, with a weak D call TRBD2 (5 bases). The V gene lost 1 base and the J gene lost 6 bases, with 12 bases spanning the gap. Germline V gene data show CDR1 as MDHEN and CDR2 as SYDVKM. This CDR3 has 15 amino acids. DNA of the CDR3: TGTGCCAGCAGTTTATATCCTAGCCCCCCCGGGGAGCTGTTTTTT. It encodes CASSLYPSPPGELFF.

The chain employs TRBV18 and TRBJ2-2; possible D gene TRBD1, 6 bases. V was trimmed by 3 bases and J by 4 bases, leaving 18 bases between them. Germline V gene lookup returns CDR1 KGHSH and CDR2 LQKENI. CDR3 length equals 17 residues. CDR3 in amino acids: CASSPPGTPSRTGELFF. The CDR3 DNA is TGTGCCAGCTCACCGCCAGGGACACCATCGCGCACCGGGGAGCTGTTTTTT.

The V call is TRBV18, the J call TRBJ2-1; 8 bases match TRBD2. The length of the CDR3 is 15 residues. J was trimmed by 6 bases and V by 3 bases; bases with no gene match: 7. Germline CDR1 and CDR2: KGHSH and LQKENI. The CDR3 DNA reads TGTGCCAGCTCACCCCCACCCGGGGGGGGCAATGAGCAGTTCTTC. This encodes CASSPPPGGGNEQFF.

The chain uses TRBV28 and TRBJ2-3, with TRBD2 matching over 13 bases. The CDR3 has 15 residues. The V and J ends lost 6 bases and 6 bases, in that order; junction bases with no gene match: 6. Germline V gives CDR1 MDHEN, CDR2 SYDVKM. CDR3 coding DNA: TGTGCCAGCAGCATTACTAGCGGGAGGGCGGATACGCAGTATTTT. It yields the protein CASSITSGRADTQYF.

The rearrangement links TRBV5-1 to TRBJ1-1; D gene ambiguous. The CDR3 length is 15 residues. V was clipped by 1 base and J by 5 bases, with 15 bases between them. The V gene's germline CDR1 is SGHRS and CDR2 YFSETQ. The CDR3 DNA is TGCGCCAGCAGCTTGAGTGGATTTGGGGTGACTGAAGCTTTCTTT. Amino acids: CASSLSGFGVTEAFF.

The V gene is TRBV4-3, the J gene TRBJ2-7; 10 bases are shared with TRBD2. The CDR3 extends over 14 amino acids. With 2 bases clipped from V and 9 bases from J, the junction kept 7 bases outside the gene matches. Germline-derived CDR1 and CDR2 are LGHNA and YSLEER. This chain's CDR3 is CASSQTSGMVGQYF. Here the CDR3 DNA reads TGCGCCAGCAGCCAAACTAGCGGGATGGTCGGGCAGTACTTC.

The chain links TRBV11-2 to TRBJ2-1, with 12 bases lining up with TRBD2. V lost 4 bases and J lost 5; bases outside the gene matches: 12. The CDR3 extends over 18 amino acids. The germline gives CDR1 SGHAT, CDR2 FQNNGV. The DNA for the CDR3 is TGTGCCAGCAGCTCCGCCGGGAGACTAGCGGGAGTGCACAATGAGCAGTTCTTC. Translation: CASSSAGRLAGVHNEQFF.

V gene TRBV5-1 combines with J gene TRBJ2-7, with D possibly TRBD2 on 6 matching bases. The CDR3 has 15 residues. Trimming stripped 4 bases from V and 0 bases from J, with 14 bases between. Looked up from germline, CDR1 is SGHRS and CDR2 is YFSETQ. CDR3 nucleotides: TGCGCCAGCAGCCCGGGGGATGAGATCTCCTACGAGCAGTACTTC. Protein sequence: CASSPGDEISYEQYF.

This chain joins TRBV6-6 and TRBJ2-3; D may match TRBD1 or TRBD2 (5 bases each). Trimming removed 4 bases at V and 0 bases at J, with 11 bases between. This CDR3 has 15 amino acids. Germline CDR1 is MNHNY and CDR2 is SVGAGI (reference sequence). The CDR3 nucleotides read TGTGCCAGCAGTTGGCGAGGGGATAGCACAGATACGCAGTATTTT. This encodes CASSWRGDSTDTQYF.

The chain uses TRBV6-6 and TRBJ2-5; perhaps TRBD2 as D (8 bases). There are 15 residues in the CDR3. The ends were cut back, 6 bases at V and 5 bases at J, with 19 bases in the middle. Germline loops: CDR1 MNHNY, CDR2 SVGAGI (reference sequence). The CDR3 reads CASSPREGARETQYF. For the CDR3, the DNA is TGTGCCAGCAGCCCCCGGGAGGGGGCGAGGGAGACCCAGTACTTC.

The chain joins TRBV7-2 to TRBJ2-1; D call uncertain. Deletions cut 1 base from V and 4 bases from J, with 11 bases between. This CDR3 is built from 15 residues. The germline gives CDR1 SGHTA, CDR2 FQGNSA. CDR3: CASSLEPRYYNEQFF. DNA of the CDR3: TGTGCCAGCAGCTTAGAACCTCGCTATTACAATGAGCAGTTCTTC.

In this sample, this clone turned up a few times. This chain uses TRBV6-1 with TRBJ2-3, with 8 bases identical to TRBD2. The CDR3 totals 17 residues. Germline lookup yields CDR1 MNHNS and CDR2 SASEGT. V lost 2 bases to trimming and J lost 2 bases; unmatched junction nucleotides: 9. CDR3 nucleotides: TGTGCCAGCAGTGAACGGCCCGGGAGGGGATTCACAGATACGCAGTATTTT. Amino acids: CASSERPGRGFTDTQYF.

The rearrangement uses TRBV28 and TRBJ2-1; 7 bases map to TRBD2. V gave up 6 bases and J gave up 10 bases; unmatched junction bases: 3. The CDR3 length is 11 residues. Germline lookup yields CDR1 MDHEN and CDR2 SYDVKM. CDR3 nucleotide sequence: TGTGCCAGCAGGTCGGGACTAGAGCAGTTCTTC. Protein product: CASRSGLEQFF.

The chain has TRBV11-3 and TRBJ2-7, with 7 bases matching TRBD1. The CDR3 is 16 residues long. Germline assignment: CDR1 SGHNT and CDR2 YENEEA. V was clipped by 5 bases and J by 6 bases; unmatched bases: 16. Here the CDR3 reads CASSPSPGTASREQYF. In DNA, the CDR3 is TGTGCCAGCAGCCCATCCCCCGGGACAGCGAGCCGCGAGCAGTACTTC.

This clone was counted between two and nine times. The chain joins TRBV7-8 to TRBJ1-1; tentatively, D is TRBD1 (6 bases). V was pared by 8 bases and J by 2 bases, with 12 bases between. CDR1 SGHVS and CDR2 FQNEAQ come from the germline V gene. The CDR3 is made up of 13 amino acids. The CDR3 loop reads CASYRAGNTEAFF. The CDR3 bases are TGTGCCAGCTACAGGGCGGGAAACACTGAAGCTTTCTTT.

J is TRBJ2-5 and V is TRBV12-5, with D unresolved. Trimming stripped 7 bases from V and 5 bases from J, with 11 bases between. Germline values: CDR1 LGHNT, CDR2 FRNRAP. The CDR3 runs 12 residues. Here the CDR3 DNA reads TGTGCTAGTGCCTCCACCGGGGAGACCCAGTACTTC. This codes for CASASTGETQYF.